This passage covers 27 T cell receptor beta chains from one sample sequenced in a study of cytomegalovirus exposure and HLA in healthy donors. The PCR used 60 Vbeta and 13 Jbeta primers. Generated by immunoSEQ multiplex PCR, the TCRdb table keeps only in-frame clones and is missing some. The sample lists 150,000 to 200,000 clones; around three quarters were seen once. Sequenced material: PBMCs. The receptors originated from a woman aged 25 to 39 in good health and CMV-seronegative.

J is TRBJ2-1 and V is TRBV7-6; 8 nucleotides match TRBD2. V trimming: 8 bases; J trimming: 9 bases; junction bases outside the gene matches: 12. In germline, CDR1 is SGHVS, CDR2 FNYEAQ. The CDR3 length is 14 residues. The CDR3 DNA reads as TGTGCCAGCTCCCGGGGGGGGCGGACCTTTGAGCAGTTCTTC. Protein: CASSRGGRTFEQFF.

This clone was counted a single time. The genes are TRBV7-9 and TRBJ1-1, with a weak D call TRBD1 (5 bases). The germline V gene has CDR1 SEHNR and CDR2 FQNEAQ (reference sequence). The CDR3 runs to 15 residues. V lost 3 bases and J 5 bases, leaving 16 bases between the germline ends. CDR3 DNA: TGTGCCAGCAGCTTGGGGCTAGGGCAGATAACTGAAGCTTTCTTT. Amino acids: CASSLGLGQITEAFF.

V gene TRBV6-6 combines with J gene TRBJ1-1; D possibly corresponds to TRBD1 (5 bases). Germline V gene lookup returns CDR1 MNHNY and CDR2 SVGAGI (reference sequence). This CDR3 contains 14 residues. The V and J ends lost 6 bases and 1 base respectively, with 12 bases between them. DNA of the CDR3: TGTGCCAGCAGCGTGGGGCCAGGGAACACTGAAGCTTTCTTT. Its translation: CASSVGPGNTEAFF.

The chain uses TRBV9 and TRBJ2-7, with TRBD1 matching 11 bases. The germline V gene has CDR1 SGDLS and CDR2 YYNGEE. With V trimmed by 4 bases and J by 4 bases, 7 bases remained unmatched. The CDR3 loop spans 15 amino acids. The CDR3 spells CASSPRDRGDYEQYF. CDR3 DNA sequence: TGTGCCAGCAGCCCGAGGGACAGGGGGGATTACGAGCAGTACTTC.

V and J are TRBV9 and TRBJ2-3, with TRBD2 identical over 7 bases. Looked up from germline, CDR1 is SGDLS and CDR2 is YYNGEE. The CDR3 length is 19 residues. The junction had 17 bases not matched to a gene; V was cut back by 0 bases and J by 4 bases. The CDR3 sequence is CASSVGSFPGTIWADTQYF. The DNA of the CDR3 is TGTGCCAGCAGCGTAGGATCATTCCCGGGGACTATCTGGGCAGATACGCAGTATTTT.

Only one count was recorded for this clone. V usage is TRBV18 and J usage is TRBJ1-1; 8 bases are a match to TRBD1. Germline assignment: CDR1 KGHSH and CDR2 LQKENI. V lost 3 bases to trimming and J lost 6 bases; unmatched junction nucleotides: 12. The CDR3 covers 16 residues. This CDR3 reads CASSPRSGQVGPEAFF. CDR3 DNA: TGTGCCAGCTCACCGCGCTCGGGACAGGTTGGCCCTGAAGCTTTCTTT. Drawing the rest from reference TRBV18 and TRBJ1-1, the complete variable domain is NAGVMQNPRHLVRRRGQEARLRCSPMKGHSHVYWYRQLPEEGLKFMVYLQKENIIDESGMPKERFSAEFPKEGPSILRIQQVVRGDSAAYFCASSPRSGQVGPEAFFGQGTRLTVV.

This rearrangement joins TRBV7-3 to TRBJ2-5; 10 bases agree with TRBD1. The CDR3 consists of 15 residues. Germline CDR1 reads SGHTA; CDR2 reads FQGTGA. Germline trimming cut 3 bases from V and 5 bases from J; bases unmatched to any gene: 6. Written as DNA, the CDR3 is TGTGCCAGCAGCTTTGGGACAGGGGCTCGGGAGACCCAGTACTTC. It translates to CASSFGTGARETQYF.

The CDR3 loop reads CASSFGTSGEQFF. CDR3 nucleotide sequence: TGTGCCAGCAGTTTTGGGACTAGCGGTGAGCAGTTCTTC. The gene calls are TRBV6-5 and TRBJ2-1; TRBD2 agrees at 11 bases. The V gene's germline CDR1 is MNHEY and CDR2 SVGAGI. With 4 bases clipped from V and 9 bases from J, the junction kept 2 bases outside the gene matches. This CDR3 spans 13 amino acids.

The rearrangement joins TRBV4-3 to TRBJ1-2; 8 positions agree with TRBD1. The germline V gene has CDR1 LGHNA and CDR2 YSLEER. V lost 5 bases and J lost 4; bases outside the gene matches: 9. This CDR3 comprises 15 residues. The CDR3 loop is CASSKGQDEIYGYTF. CDR3 DNA: TGCGCCAGCAGCAAGGGACAGGATGAAATCTATGGCTACACCTTC.

The chain is built from TRBV9 and TRBJ1-6; TRBD1 agrees at 10 bases. Losses at the gene ends were 0 bases for V and 10 bases for J; bases not matched to a gene: 4. The CDR3 runs 15 residues. Looked up from germline, CDR1 is SGDLS and CDR2 is YYNGEE. CDR3 in DNA: TGTGCCAGCAGCGTAGTCGGGACAGGGGACTCACCCCTCCACTTT. Amino acids: CASSVVGTGDSPLHF.

The chain is built from TRBV4-1 and TRBJ2-1; 11 nucleotides agree with TRBD2. The ends lost 1 base at V and 1 base at J; junction bases unmatched: 12. Germline V gives CDR1 MGHRA, CDR2 YSYEKL. The CDR3 is 20 amino acids. The DNA of the CDR3 is TGCGCCAGCAGCCAAGCCGTGAGGTCTAGCGGGAGGAGGTCCTACAATGAGCAGTTCTTC. Encoded protein: CASSQAVRSSGRRSYNEQFF.

The chain recombines TRBV6-1 with TRBJ1-5; D uncertain. Germline V CDR1 and CDR2: MNHNS, SASEGT. CDR3 size: 15 residues. Trimming removed 2 bases at V and 2 bases at J, with 10 bases between. CDR3 in amino acids: CASSEIEQGNQPQHF. CDR3 nucleotides: TGTGCCAGCAGTGAAATAGAGCAGGGCAATCAGCCCCAGCATTTT.

V and J are TRBV4-2 and TRBJ1-2; 9 bases align to TRBD1. V gave up 0 bases and J gave up 5 bases; unmatched junction bases: 7. From germline, CDR1 is LGHNA and CDR2 YNFKEQ. The CDR3 covers 16 residues. CDR3 sequence reads: CASSQDPGTGTYGYTF. Written as DNA, the CDR3 is TGTGCCAGCAGCCAAGATCCCGGGACAGGGACATATGGCTACACCTTC.

The chain links TRBV19 to TRBJ2-5, with TRBD1 matching 7 bases. V lost 4 bases, J lost 5 bases, and 7 bases stayed unmatched. Germline CDR1 and CDR2: LNHDA and SQIVND (reference sequence). The CDR3 length is 14 residues. The DNA of the CDR3 is TGTGCCAGTAGTACCCGACAGGGTTGGGAGACCCAGTACTTC. Its protein is CASSTRQGWETQYF.

This clone was seen a few times. The chain links TRBV9 to TRBJ1-2; D may be TRBD1 (5 bases). Germline CDR1 reads SGDLS; CDR2 reads YYNGEE. The CDR3 is 15 residues long. Trimming removed 4 bases at V and 4 bases at J, with 17 bases between. The CDR3 nucleotides read TGTGCCAGCAGCCCGCAACCGGACATAAGCTATGGCTACACCTTC. Protein: CASSPQPDISYGYTF.

The J gene is TRBJ1-2, the V gene TRBV5-6, with a possible D match to TRBD1 (6 bases). V dropped 3 bases and J dropped 4 bases, with 19 bases sitting between them. Germline V lookup: CDR1 SGHDT, CDR2 YYEEEE. The CDR3 covers 16 residues. The CDR3 nucleotides read TGTGCCAGCAGCTACTACCCTCGACAGGACTCCTATGGCTACACCTTC. As protein: CASSYYPRQDSYGYTF.

This clone was detected only once. The chain combines TRBV6-6 with TRBJ2-7; D remains unclear. The CDR3 length is 16 residues. CDR1 is MNHNY, CDR2 SVGAGI, per germline (reference sequence). V lost 4 bases and J lost 0, with 16 bases in between. The CDR3 DNA follows: TGTGCCAGCAGTTGCCCGCCCTCCGCAGGCTCCTACGAGCAGTACTTC. Translating gives CASSCPPSAGSYEQYF.

The table lists this clone with a few counts. The chain has TRBV19 and TRBJ2-2; D gene ambiguous. From germline, CDR1 is LNHDA and CDR2 SQIVND (reference sequence). CDR3 size: 13 residues. Deletions cut 10 bases from V and 0 bases from J, with 9 bases between. The chain's CDR3 is CATTNPNTGELFF. For the CDR3, the DNA is TGTGCCACCACTAACCCGAACACCGGGGAGCTGTTTTTT.

This chain connects TRBV5-6 to TRBJ2-3, with unresolved D. The CDR3 spans 19 residues. V was shortened by 2 bases and J by 2 bases, with 24 bases between the two germline ends. Germline CDR1 reads SGHDT; CDR2 reads YYEEEE. CDR3 in amino acids: CASSLTLPPTSNYTDTQYF. The CDR3 DNA follows: TGTGCCAGCAGCTTAACCCTACCCCCAACTTCTAATTACACAGATACGCAGTATTTT.

This clone came up once. This sequence joins TRBV6-1 and TRBJ1-4; 9 positions match TRBD1. CDR1 is MNHNS and CDR2 is SASEGT in the germline V gene. V lost 5 bases to trimming and J lost 5 bases; unmatched junction nucleotides: 3. CDR3 size: 14 residues. CDR3 DNA sequence: TGTGCCAGCAGTTCCGGACAGGGGAATGAAAAACTGTTTTTT. Residues: CASSSGQGNEKLFF.

This clone appeared a single time. J is TRBJ2-7 and V is TRBV20-1; 10 bases agree with TRBD2. CDR1 DFQATT and CDR2 SNEGSKA come from the germline V gene (reference sequence). The CDR3 has 11 residues. Written as DNA, the CDR3 is TGCAGATTAGCGGGAGGCAACGAGCAGTACTTC. Translating it yields CRLAGGNEQYF.

The J gene is TRBJ2-3, the V gene TRBV11-2; 7 nucleotides align to TRBD1. Looked up from germline, CDR1 is SGHAT and CDR2 is FQNNGV. The CDR3 is made up of 13 amino acids. With V trimmed by 3 bases and J by 10 bases, 7 bases remained unmatched. CDR3 bases: TGTGCCAGCAGCTTCCTTAGGGGGCATTCGCAGTATTTT. As protein: CASSFLRGHSQYF.

This clone was counted a single time. The V and J genes are TRBV4-1 and TRBJ2-2; possible D gene TRBD2, 5 bases. V gave up 1 base and J gave up 0 bases, with 6 bases separating them. This CDR3 comprises 15 residues. Germline CDR1 is MGHRA and CDR2 is YSYEKL. CDR3 amino acids: CASSQGTANTGELFF. CDR3 sequence (DNA): TGCGCCAGCAGCCAAGGGACTGCGAACACCGGGGAGCTGTTTTTT.

This clone was recorded once. V usage is TRBV28 and J usage is TRBJ2-5; D remains ambiguous. The CDR3 totals 13 residues. The germline V gene encodes CDR1 MDHEN and CDR2 SYDVKM. V gave up 3 bases and J gave up 2 bases, with 7 bases separating them. CDR3 protein: CASSFTYQETQYF. CDR3 bases: TGTGCCAGCAGTTTCACATATCAAGAGACCCAGTACTTC.

This chain uses TRBV14 with TRBJ2-7; 8 positions agree with TRBD1. This CDR3 spans 14 amino acids. The germline CDR1 and CDR2 sequences are SGHDN and FVKESK. The V segment lost 1 base and the J segment 5 bases; nucleotides outside the gene matches: 4. The CDR3: CASSQGRGQDEQYF. The CDR3 DNA reads TGTGCCAGCAGCCAAGGCAGGGGGCAAGACGAGCAGTACTTC.

The CDR3 region has the DNA TGTGCCATCAGCAGGCCGGGAACTGAAGCTTTCTTT. It specifies CAISRPGTEAFF. The V call is TRBV10-3, the J call TRBJ1-1; no clear D gene. The CDR3 runs 12 residues. Germline lookup yields CDR1 ENHRY and CDR2 SYGVKD. Between the trimmed V and J ends, which lost 6 bases and 5 bases, there was a span of 10 bases.

The chain recombines TRBV6-1 with TRBJ1-2; 12 bases align to TRBD1. The CDR3 loop spans 19 amino acids. The V gene's germline CDR1 is MNHNS and CDR2 SASEGT. After removal of 0 bases from V and 3 bases from J, the junction contained 11 bases not matched to a gene. The CDR3 spells CASSEALPWGQGAYYGYTF. Written as DNA, the CDR3 is TGTGCCAGCAGTGAAGCGCTTCCTTGGGGACAGGGGGCCTACTATGGCTACACCTTC.